Each of the 25 T cell receptor beta chains below was sequenced from the same sample in a study of OX40 agonist ivuxolimab in advanced cancers. The repertoire was sequenced with immunoSEQ multiplex PCR; TCRdb's copy has only in-frame clones and lacks some. The sample holds approximately 70,000 clones, about 88% seen once. The specimen comprised CD4+ or CD8+ T cells sorted from blood, sampled in a trial of the OX40 agonist ivuxolimab. These receptors came from an adult with an advanced solid tumor such as melanoma, head and neck, liver or kidney cancer.

The V call is TRBV27, the J call TRBJ1-2; no reliable D call. The CDR3 covers 13 residues. Germline CDR1 reads MNHEY; CDR2 reads SMNVEV (reference sequence). Trimming took 4 bases from V and 2 from J, leaving 8 bases between them. CDR3 sequence: CASSSDKNYGYTF. CDR3 sequence (DNA): TGTGCCAGCAGTTCCGACAAGAACTATGGCTACACCTTC.

The chain couples TRBV21-1 to TRBJ2-1; the table's D call, TRBD2, has no DNA check behind it. TRBV21-1 is listed as a pseudogene. The CDR3 is 16 amino acids. The CDR3 DNA follows: TGTGCCAGCAGCATATACGGACTAGCGGGAGGGGATGAGCAGTTCTTC. Protein product: CASSIYGLAGGDEQFF.

This chain joins TRBV7-3 and TRBJ1-6; D uncertain. Trimming left V 5 bases short and J 2 bases short, with 7 bases between. Germline V gene data show CDR1 as SGHTA and CDR2 as FQGTGA. The CDR3 has 14 amino acids. This CDR3 reads CASSLGPYNSPLHF. CDR3 nucleotides: TGTGCCAGCAGCCTCGGACCCTATAATTCACCCCTCCACTTT.

The CDR3 nucleotides are TGCGCCAGCAGCCCCGGCCCCCCGAACACTGAAGCTTTCTTT. It encodes CASSPGPPNTEAFF. V gene TRBV5-1 combines with J gene TRBJ1-1, with D unclear. V dropped 4 bases and J dropped 1 base, with 11 bases sitting between them. The CDR3 is made up of 14 amino acids. Germline CDR1 is SGHRS and CDR2 is YFSETQ.

In regard to this clone: Within the sample, other DNA sequences also encode this same CDR3. The V call is TRBV5-4, the J call TRBJ2-1, with 7 bases fitting TRBD2. CDR1 is SGHNT, CDR2 YYREEE, per germline (reference sequence). The V gene end was trimmed by 4 bases and the J gene end by 1 base; junction bases not matched to a gene: 8. This CDR3 spans 16 amino acids. In DNA form, the CDR3 reads TGTGCCAGCAGCCCTAAAGGACTAGGATCCTACAATGAGCAGTTCTTC. Its protein product is CASSPKGLGSYNEQFF.

CDR3 coding DNA: TGTGCCAGCAGCGTCGAAGCAGGGAACGAGCAGTACTTC. It translates to CASSVEAGNEQYF. The rearrangement uses TRBV9 and TRBJ2-7, with D possibly being TRBD1 (5 bases). Germline V gene lookup returns CDR1 SGDLS and CDR2 YYNGEE. There are 13 residues in the CDR3. The V end was cut by 2 bases, the J end by 5 bases, with 11 bases between.

The chain uses TRBV28 and TRBJ2-7; D is possibly TRBD2 (6 bases). CDR3 length: 14 residues. Germline V gene sequence: CDR1 MDHEN, CDR2 SYDVKM. The ends were cut back, 10 bases at V and 1 base at J, with 17 bases in the middle. The CDR3 coding sequence is TGTGCCATAAACCCCTCGACTAGTTCCTACGAGCAGTACTTC. This encodes CAINPSTSSYEQYF.

V and J are TRBV6-1 and TRBJ1-1, with D unclear. The germline CDR1 and CDR2 sequences are MNHNS and SASEGT. The CDR3 loop spans 13 amino acids. Trimming pared 5 bases from V and 3 bases from J, leaving 10 bases between. The CDR3 region is CASSQTGYTEAFF. CDR3 nucleotides: TGTGCCAGCAGTCAGACTGGGTACACTGAAGCTTTCTTT.

This chain connects TRBV18 to TRBJ2-1; D not certain. Germline CDR1 KGHSH, CDR2 LQKENI. Trimming removed 5 bases from V and 6 bases from J, with 5 bases in between. The CDR3 covers 11 residues. The CDR3 region has the DNA TGTGCCAGCTCATCTTTCAATGAGCAGTTCTTC. It yields the protein CASSSFNEQFF.

The chain recombines TRBV2 with TRBJ2-7, with 11 bases aligning to TRBD2. This CDR3 has 15 residues. Germline V gives CDR1 SNHLY, CDR2 FYNNEI. The V and J ends lost 4 bases and 2 bases, in that order; junction bases with no gene match: 4. Here the CDR3 DNA reads TGTGCCAGCAGTGGCCTTAGCGGGAGGGCCTACGAGCAGTACTTC. Translating it yields CASSGLSGRAYEQYF.

The chain links TRBV4-2 to TRBJ1-5; D remains unclear. The CDR3 totals 15 residues. Between the trimmed V and J ends, which lost 0 bases and 4 bases, there was a span of 10 bases. Per germline, CDR1 LGHNA and CDR2 YNFKEQ. DNA of the CDR3: TGTGCCAGCAGCCAAGATCCGACCGGGAATCAGCCCCAGCATTTT. Its protein product is CASSQDPTGNQPQHF.

The chain has TRBV2 and TRBJ2-2; the match to TRBD1 covers 8 bases. From germline, CDR1 is SNHLY and CDR2 FYNNEI. V trimming: 7 bases; J trimming: 4 bases; junction bases outside the gene matches: 17. This CDR3 spans 18 amino acids. The CDR3 nucleotides read TGTGCCAGCAATGTGAGAAAGGACAGGGTGTGGGGCACCGGGGAGCTGTTTTTT. Translating gives CASNVRKDRVWGTGELFF.

This clone was recorded once. This chain links TRBV9 with TRBJ2-2; 7 bases align to TRBD2. The ends lost 0 bases at V and 7 bases at J; junction bases unmatched: 6. Germline CDR1 reads SGDLS; CDR2 reads YYNGEE. This CDR3 is built from 15 residues. CDR3 sequence: CASSVGGAGIGELFF. Here the CDR3 DNA reads TGTGCCAGCAGCGTAGGGGGAGCGGGAATCGGGGAGCTGTTTTTT.

As regards this clone: Other DNA sequences in the sample encode the same CDR3. The CDR3 sequence: CAAPSEGFSTDTQYF. In DNA, the CDR3 is TGTGCCGCCCCTTCCGAGGGCTTTAGCACAGATACGCAGTATTTT. This chain links TRBV10-3 with TRBJ2-3, with D possibly being TRBD2 (5 bases). Trimming shortened V by 11 bases and J by 0 bases, and 18 bases separated the two germline ends. The CDR3 totals 15 residues. The germline gives CDR1 ENHRY, CDR2 SYGVKD.

This chain uses TRBV6-1 with TRBJ1-1; tentatively, D is TRBD1 (5 bases). CDR3 size: 14 residues. V lost 2 bases, J lost 7 bases, and 14 bases lay in between. Germline lookup yields CDR1 MNHNS and CDR2 SASEGT. The chain's CDR3 is CASSESAGRGEAFF. DNA for the CDR3: TGTGCCAGCAGTGAATCGGCAGGGCGGGGTGAAGCTTTCTTT.

The genes are TRBV2 and TRBJ2-3; D is possibly TRBD1 or TRBD2 (7 bases each). V shed 1 base and J shed 2 bases, with 16 bases lying between them. The CDR3 covers 17 residues. CDR1 is SNHLY, CDR2 FYNNEI, per germline. CDR3 sequence (DNA): TGTGCCAGCAGTGAAGTAATAGGGAGGGGGCCCACAGATACGCAGTATTTT. Amino acid sequence: CASSEVIGRGPTDTQYF. The variable domain in full, completed from reference TRBV2 and TRBJ2-3, reads EPEVTQTPSHQVTQMGQEVILRCVPISNHLYFYWYRQILGQKVEFLVSFYNNEISEKSEIFDDQFSVERPDGSNFTLKIRSTKLEDSAMYFCASSEVIGRGPTDTQYFGPGTRLTVL.

The chain recombines TRBV4-3 with TRBJ2-7; 9 bases map to TRBD2. The length of the CDR3 is 16 residues. CDR1 LGHNA and CDR2 YSLEER come from the germline V gene. The trim removed 1 base at V and 2 bases at J, leaving 6 bases unmatched. CDR3 nucleotide sequence: TGCGCCAGCAGCCAAGGGGCTAGCGGGGCCACCTACGAGCAGTACTTC. It is translated as CASSQGASGATYEQYF.

The V gene is TRBV5-5, the J gene TRBJ2-2, with TRBD1 as a possible D gene (6 bases). The germline V gene encodes CDR1 SGHKS and CDR2 YYEKEE (reference sequence). Trimming cost V 4 bases and J 4 bases, with 8 bases left between them. The CDR3 length is 13 residues. CDR3 nucleotide sequence: TGTGCCAGCAGCAGGGACACCACCGGGGAGCTGTTTTTT. Encoded protein: CASSRDTTGELFF.

V is TRBV19 and J is TRBJ1-1; D not resolved. V lost 3 bases and J 3 bases, leaving 8 bases between the germline ends. Germline V CDR1 and CDR2: LNHDA, SQIVND (reference sequence). The CDR3 consists of 13 residues. The CDR3 protein is CASSMHIYTEAFF. The CDR3 nucleotides are TGTGCCAGTAGTATGCACATCTACACTGAAGCTTTCTTT.

The V call is TRBV7-3, the J call TRBJ1-1, with TRBD1 as a possible D gene (5 bases). CDR1 and CDR2 from the germline V gene are SGHTA and FQGTGA. This CDR3 spans 14 amino acids. V gave up 3 bases and J gave up 3 bases, with 11 bases separating them. CDR3 nucleotides: TGTGCCAGCAGCTTGGGGGGGTTGGACACTGAAGCTTTCTTT. This sequence encodes CASSLGGLDTEAFF.

The V gene is TRBV19, the J gene TRBJ2-7, with a tentative D call TRBD2 (6 bases). Trimming cost V 7 bases and J 3 bases, with 16 bases left between them. The CDR3 is 14 amino acids. Germline CDR1 LNHDA, CDR2 SQIVND (reference sequence). Here the CDR3 DNA reads TGTGCCAGTAACATCTATCGCGGGAACTACGAGCAGTACTTC. Its protein is CASNIYRGNYEQYF.

CDR3: CASRPSGSRETQYF. The CDR3 DNA reads as TGTGCCAGCAGACCAAGCGGGAGTAGGGAGACCCAGTACTTC. The chain has TRBV28 and TRBJ2-5; 8 bases map to TRBD2. From germline, CDR1 is MDHEN and CDR2 SYDVKM. CDR3 length: 14 residues. V lost 6 bases to trimming and J lost 5 bases; unmatched junction nucleotides: 8.

The CDR3, as DNA: TGTGCCAGCAGTTATACAGGGATAGACACCATATATTTT. It is translated as CASSYTGIDTIYF. This chain uses TRBV7-2 with TRBJ1-3; D is perhaps TRBD1 (6 bases). V was shortened by 6 bases and J by 8 bases, with 14 bases between the two germline ends. CDR3 length equals 13 residues. The germline CDR1 and CDR2 sequences are SGHTA and FQGNSA.

The genes are TRBV28 and TRBJ2-2; 13 bases are a match to TRBD2. The junction had 4 bases not matched to a gene; V was cut back by 0 bases and J by 0 bases. The CDR3 has 19 residues. Germline CDR1 MDHEN, CDR2 SYDVKM. This CDR3 is CASSLWAGTSGANTGELFF. CDR3 sequence (DNA): TGTGCCAGCAGTTTATGGGCCGGGACTAGCGGGGCGAACACCGGGGAGCTGTTTTTT.

The rearrangement links TRBV7-2 to TRBJ1-1; D gene ambiguous. The CDR3 sequence is 14 residues long. Germline lookup yields CDR1 SGHTA and CDR2 FQGNSA. The germline V and J ends were trimmed by 4 bases and 2 bases, with 11 bases remaining between them. DNA for the CDR3: TGTGCCAGCAGCTACACCCGTAGCAACACTGAAGCTTTCTTT. Translation gives CASSYTRSNTEAFF. The full variable domain, rest sourced from reference TRBV7-2 and TRBJ1-1, is GAGVSQSPSNKVTEKGKDVELRCDPISGHTALYWYRQSLGQGLEFLIYFQGNSAPDKSGLPSDRFSAERTGGSVSTLTIQRTQQEDSAVYLCASSYTRSNTEAFFGQGTRLTVV.